These 25 T cell receptor beta chains were sequenced from one sample in a study of blood T cells in healthy people across ages. Primed by a sample-barcoded 5' primer and a J-beta primer mix, a second PCR proceeded for about 6 to 11 cycles. MiXCR was run by TCRdb on the 5' RACE reads, yielding one entry per CDR3 protein. The sample includes approximately 850,000 distinct CDR3 sequences, roughly 64% of them seen just once. The sequenced sample consisted of blood. The receptors derive from a young man in good health.

The chain couples TRBV20-1 to TRBJ2-7; TRBD2 is a possible D gene (6 bases). Trimming pared 5 bases from V and 0 bases from J, leaving 14 bases between. CDR1 and CDR2 from the germline V gene are DFQATT and SNEGSKA (reference sequence). The CDR3 runs to 14 residues. CDR3: CSAGPAGNSYEQYF. CDR3 sequence (DNA): TGCAGTGCTGGCCCGGCGGGGAACTCCTACGAGCAGTACTTC.

The genes are TRBV4-2 and TRBJ2-4, with TRBD2 matching over 8 bases. Trimming at V came to 4 bases and at J to 13 bases, leaving 12 bases not matched to a gene. The CDR3 is made up of 14 amino acids. Per the germline V gene, CDR1 is LGHNA and CDR2 is YNFKEQ. The CDR3 region is CASSPSGSLYKQYF. As DNA, the CDR3 is TGTGCCAGCAGCCCAAGCGGGAGTCTCTACAAGCAGTACTTC.

The CDR3 bases are TGTGCCAGCAGCTTAATAACGGAACTCACAGATACGCAGTATTTT. Its protein product is CASSLITELTDTQYF. The rearrangement links TRBV5-6 to TRBJ2-3; D gene ambiguous. Germline-derived CDR1 and CDR2 are SGHDT and YYEEEE. The CDR3 has 15 amino acids. V lost 2 bases and J lost 2, with 12 bases in between. Full variable domain (outside the CDR3, taken from reference TRBV5-6 and TRBJ2-3): DAGVTQSPTHLIKTRGQQVTLRCSPKSGHDTVSWYQQALGQGPQFIFQYYEEEERQRGNFPDRFSGHQFPNYSSELNVNALLLGDSALYLCASSLITELTDTQYFGPGTRLTVL.

This rearrangement joins TRBV12-3 or TRBV12-4 to TRBJ2-4; D may be TRBD1 or TRBD2 (5 bases each). CDR3 length: 13 residues. V was trimmed by 5 bases and J by 6 bases, leaving 11 bases between them. CDR3 amino acids: CASSSRDPNIQYF. In DNA form, the CDR3 reads TGTGCCAGCAGTAGCCGGGACCCAAACATTCAGTACTTC.

V and J are TRBV5-1 and TRBJ1-5, with D perhaps TRBD1 (6 bases). CDR3 length: 15 amino acids. In germline, CDR1 is SGHRS, CDR2 YFSETQ. The ends were cut back, 3 bases at V and 4 bases at J, with 14 bases in the middle. The CDR3 DNA sequence: TGCGCCAGCAGCTGGGCGGGGGCCCGTAATCAGCCCCAGCATTTT. This codes for CASSWAGARNQPQHF.

This clonotype was detected only a few times. The chain combines TRBV6-5 with TRBJ1-6; D might be TRBD1 (5 bases). Trimming left V 6 bases short and J 10 bases short, with 10 bases between. The CDR3 totals 12 residues. The V gene's germline CDR1 is MNHEY and CDR2 SVGAGI. The CDR3 is CASRGTNSPLHF. CDR3 in DNA: TGTGCCAGCAGGGGGACCAACTCACCCCTCCACTTT.

The chain uses TRBV6-5 and TRBJ1-1; no clear D gene. The V gene lost 2 bases and the J gene lost 10 bases, with 8 bases spanning the gap. The germline CDR1 and CDR2 sequences are MNHEY and SVGAGI. The CDR3 extends over 11 amino acids. CDR3 DNA: TGTGCCAGCAGTTACCCAGGCCCAGCTTTCTTT. It yields the protein CASSYPGPAFF.

V and J are TRBV29-1 and TRBJ1-1; no definite D call. Germline V gene sequence: CDR1 SQVTM, CDR2 ANQGSEA. V was trimmed by 7 bases and J by 2 bases, leaving 11 bases between them. The CDR3 contains 12 residues. CDR3 nucleotide sequence: TGCAGCGGAGGCCGACAAAACACTGAAGCTTTCTTT. It encodes CSGGRQNTEAFF.

The chain joins TRBV28 to TRBJ2-1; D might be TRBD1 or TRBD2, each matching 9 bases. The CDR3 is 16 residues long. The germline CDR1 and CDR2 sequences are MDHEN and SYDVKM. Deletions cut 5 bases from V and 5 bases from J, with 19 bases between. CDR3 protein: CASSTGGGRAHNEQFF. CDR3 DNA: TGTGCCAGCAGTACAGGGGGCGGGAGGGCCCACAATGAGCAGTTCTTC.

The chain links TRBV4-2 to TRBJ2-5; 7 positions agree with TRBD2. Germline CDR1 reads LGHNA; CDR2 reads YNFKEQ. V lost 0 bases to trimming and J lost 11 bases; unmatched junction nucleotides: 24. This CDR3 region has 19 residues. CDR3: CASSQDLLLRLAVTNEQYF. The CDR3 coding sequence is TGTGCCAGCAGCCAAGATCTATTACTGCGTCTAGCGGTAACCAATGAGCAGTACTTC.

The rearrangement links TRBV29-1 to TRBJ2-4; 8 nucleotides match TRBD1. The better agreement between TRBJ2-7 and the DNA end casts doubt on the J call. CDR1 is SQVTM, CDR2 ANQGSEA, per germline. This CDR3 region has 12 residues. In DNA, the CDR3 is TGCAGCGTTGCCGGGACAGGTGCCGAGCAGTACTTC. This encodes CSVAGTGAEQYF.

There are a few counts of this clonotype. This chain links TRBV29-1 with TRBJ1-2; 7 nucleotides align to TRBD1. The germline gives CDR1 SQVTM, CDR2 ANQGSEA. This CDR3 spans 15 amino acids. The V segment lost 4 bases and the J segment 2 bases; nucleotides outside the gene matches: 10. The CDR3 sequence: CSVGSGQRTNYGYTF. CDR3 in DNA: TGCAGCGTTGGGTCGGGACAGAGAACGAACTATGGCTACACCTTC.

The V call is TRBV11-2, the J call TRBJ1-1, with a possible D match to TRBD1 (6 bases). The V gene lost 5 bases and the J gene lost 0 bases, with 13 bases spanning the gap. Germline V gives CDR1 SGHAT, CDR2 FQNNGV. The CDR3 totals 15 residues. The CDR3 DNA reads as TGTGCCAGCAGCCCAATACAGGGAATGAACACTGAAGCTTTCTTT. As protein: CASSPIQGMNTEAFF.

This clonotype was seen a handful of times. V is TRBV6-5 and J is TRBJ2-6, with D unresolved. The CDR3 covers 16 residues. Trimming shortened V by 5 bases and J by 2 bases, and 13 bases separated the two germline ends. Germline V gene lookup returns CDR1 MNHEY and CDR2 SVGAGI. CDR3 residues: CASSLTHAAGANVLTF. In DNA form, the CDR3 reads TGTGCCAGCAGTCTAACCCACGCAGCTGGGGCCAACGTCCTGACTTTC.

In this sample, this clonotype turned up a few times. The rearrangement uses TRBV5-1 and TRBJ2-1, with 12 bases fitting TRBD2. Germline-derived CDR1 and CDR2 are SGHRS and YFSETQ. CDR3 length equals 15 residues. V dropped 2 bases and J dropped 8; count of bases not matched to a gene: 5. CDR3 bases: TGCGCCAGCAGCTTACTAGCGGGGGGAACAGATGAGCAGTTCTTC. Protein sequence: CASSLLAGGTDEQFF.

This clonotype has only one observation. J is TRBJ2-5 and V is TRBV29-1; 9 bases fit TRBD2. The J call is doubtful: the DNA matches TRBJ2-4 better. Germline CDR1 reads SQVTM; CDR2 reads ANQGSEA. This CDR3 has 15 residues. As DNA, the CDR3 is TGCAGCGCCGCAGTGGCGGGGGGGCCTAGGGACATTCAGTACTTC. It encodes CSAAVAGGPRDIQYF.

The table lists this clonotype with a count of one. The chain is built from TRBV6-6 and TRBJ2-3; possible D gene TRBD2, 5 bases. The V end lost 7 bases, the J end lost 2 bases, and 19 bases lay between the germline ends. The CDR3 contains 16 residues. Germline V lookup: CDR1 MNHNY, CDR2 SVGAGI (reference sequence). CDR3 loop: CASTKTTRVITDTQYF. Written as DNA, the CDR3 is TGTGCCAGCACGAAGACTACCCGTGTAATCACAGATACGCAGTATTTT.

The genes are TRBV7-2 and TRBJ2-4; 8 nucleotides align to TRBD2. Trimming took 2 bases from V and 2 from J; bases not matched to a gene: 14. CDR1 and CDR2 from the germline V gene are SGHTA and FQGNSA. The CDR3 has 19 residues. The CDR3 bases are TGTGCCAGCAGCTTATATCCACTAGCGGTGCCTATGACCAAAAACATTCAGTACTTC. This sequence encodes CASSLYPLAVPMTKNIQYF.

V is TRBV20-1 and J is TRBJ2-5; 11 nucleotides line up with TRBD2. There are 15 residues in the CDR3. CDR1 is DFQATT, CDR2 SNEGSKA, per germline (reference sequence). V shed 6 bases, J shed 7 bases, and the junction held 13 bases outside the gene matches. The CDR3 sequence: CSARPSSGGRGTQYF. For the CDR3, the DNA is TGCAGTGCCAGACCTTCTAGCGGGGGGCGCGGGACCCAGTACTTC.

A word on this clonotype: Compared with germline, one end of the junction differs, possibly owing to a read error. The rearrangement joins TRBV6-6 to TRBJ2-7; 7 positions agree with TRBD1. Germline V gene lookup returns CDR1 MNHNY and CDR2 SVGAGI (reference sequence). CDR3 length equals 14 residues. CDR3 sequence reads: CASNYRQGVYEQYF. DNA for the CDR3: TGTGCCAGCAATTACAGACAGGGAGTCTACGAGCAGTACTTC.

The V call is TRBV6-2 or TRBV6-3, the J call TRBJ2-5; 8 bases agree with TRBD2. Germline CDR1 is MNHEY and CDR2 is SVGEGT. CDR3 length equals 15 residues. V shed 5 bases and J 11 bases; nucleotides not matched to a gene: 16. The CDR3: CASSTTSATPKEQYF. The DNA for the CDR3 is TGTGCCAGCAGTACGACTAGCGCCACTCCTAAGGAGCAGTACTTC.

This clonotype was observed once. The V call is TRBV28, the J call TRBJ2-7; D gene unclear. CDR1 MDHEN and CDR2 SYDVKM come from the germline V gene. The CDR3 extends over 12 amino acids. V was clipped by 10 bases and J by 2 bases, with 12 bases between them. In nucleotides, the CDR3 is TGTGCCACCCTCAGAGCCGCCTACGAGCAGTACTTC. Its translation is CATLRAAYEQYF. Using reference TRBV28 and TRBJ2-7 for the parts outside the CDR3, the full variable domain is DVKVTQSSRYLVKRTGEKVFLECVQDMDHENMFWYRQDPGLGLRLIYFSYDVKMKEKGDIPEGYSVSREKKERFSLILESASTNQTSMYLCATLRAAYEQYFGPGTRLTVT.

V gene TRBV4-2 combines with J gene TRBJ2-1; TRBD2 agrees at 10 bases. The CDR3 has 19 residues. The V gene's germline CDR1 is LGHNA and CDR2 YNFKEQ. V was clipped by 0 bases and J by 8 bases; unmatched bases: 16. The CDR3 loop is CASSQDSPGGSGGAYEQFF. CDR3 coding DNA: TGTGCCAGCAGCCAAGATTCCCCAGGCGGGAGCGGGGGGGCCTATGAGCAGTTCTTC.

The V and J genes are TRBV29-1 and TRBJ2-1; maybe TRBD2 (5 bases). There are 12 residues in the CDR3. The germline gives CDR1 SQVTM, CDR2 ANQGSEA. V was shortened by 6 bases and J by 7 bases, with 13 bases between the two germline ends. The CDR3 reads CSVRQGGNEQFF. In DNA, the CDR3 is TGCAGCGTCCGTCAAGGAGGAAATGAGCAGTTCTTC.

This chain uses TRBV6-6 with TRBJ1-5; maybe TRBD1 (5 bases). This CDR3 comprises 15 residues. V was trimmed by 6 bases and J by 1 base, leaving 13 bases between them. Germline V gene lookup returns CDR1 MNHNY and CDR2 SVGAGI (reference sequence). The CDR3: CASRLTRDSNQPQHF. CDR3 DNA sequence: TGTGCCAGCAGGTTAACCCGGGACAGCAATCAGCCCCAGCATTTT.